This T cell receptor (beta chain) was found in a study of PD-L1 blockade in urothelial cancer. Study overall: Peripheral blood specimens exhibited a median yield of approximately 150,000 T cells.

Assay used: immunoSEQ multiplex PCR; TCRdb lists only in-frame clones, some missing. The repertoire holds about 28,000 clones, approximately 79% seen once, with around 1.9% in the top ten. The V gene's germline CDR1 is SEHNR and CDR2 FQNEAQ (reference sequence). The CDR3 extends over 17 amino acids. With 8 bases removed from V and 2 bases from J, the gap between germline ends came to 24 bases. The gene calls are TRBV7-9 and TRBJ1-2; D is possibly TRBD1 (6 bases). This clonotype was obtained from a man in his fifties or sixties with urothelial cancer. The sample consisted of PBMCs, taken around atezolizumab (anti-PD-L1) treatment. CDR3 coding DNA: TGTGCCAGCCGGGGGAGTCTCGGGGGGCCCACCAACTATGGCTACACCTTC. It specifies CASRGSLGGPTNYGYTF. The whole variable domain, filled in from reference TRBV7-9 and TRBJ1-2, reads DTGVSQNPRHKITKRGQNVTFRCDPISEHNRLYWYRQTLGQGPEFLTYFQNEAQLEKSRLLSDRFSAERPKGSFSTLEIQRTEQGDSAMYLCASRGSLGGPTNYGYTFGSGTRLTVV.